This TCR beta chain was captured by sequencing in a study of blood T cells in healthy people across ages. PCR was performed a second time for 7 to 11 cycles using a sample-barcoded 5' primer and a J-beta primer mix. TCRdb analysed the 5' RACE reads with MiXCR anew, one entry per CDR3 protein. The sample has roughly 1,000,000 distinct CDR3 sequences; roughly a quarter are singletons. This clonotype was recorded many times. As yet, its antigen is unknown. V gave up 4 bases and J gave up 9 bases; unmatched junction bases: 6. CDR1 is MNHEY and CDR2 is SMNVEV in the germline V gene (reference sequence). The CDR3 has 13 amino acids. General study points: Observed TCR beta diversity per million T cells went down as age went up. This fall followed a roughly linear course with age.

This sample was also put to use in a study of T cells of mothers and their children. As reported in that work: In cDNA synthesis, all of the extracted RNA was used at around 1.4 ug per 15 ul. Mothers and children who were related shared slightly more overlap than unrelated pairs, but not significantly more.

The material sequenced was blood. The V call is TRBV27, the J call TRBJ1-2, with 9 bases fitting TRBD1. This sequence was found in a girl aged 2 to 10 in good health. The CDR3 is CASSSRDRESYTF. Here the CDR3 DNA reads TGTGCCAGCAGTTCCCGGGACAGGGAAAGCTACACCTTC.